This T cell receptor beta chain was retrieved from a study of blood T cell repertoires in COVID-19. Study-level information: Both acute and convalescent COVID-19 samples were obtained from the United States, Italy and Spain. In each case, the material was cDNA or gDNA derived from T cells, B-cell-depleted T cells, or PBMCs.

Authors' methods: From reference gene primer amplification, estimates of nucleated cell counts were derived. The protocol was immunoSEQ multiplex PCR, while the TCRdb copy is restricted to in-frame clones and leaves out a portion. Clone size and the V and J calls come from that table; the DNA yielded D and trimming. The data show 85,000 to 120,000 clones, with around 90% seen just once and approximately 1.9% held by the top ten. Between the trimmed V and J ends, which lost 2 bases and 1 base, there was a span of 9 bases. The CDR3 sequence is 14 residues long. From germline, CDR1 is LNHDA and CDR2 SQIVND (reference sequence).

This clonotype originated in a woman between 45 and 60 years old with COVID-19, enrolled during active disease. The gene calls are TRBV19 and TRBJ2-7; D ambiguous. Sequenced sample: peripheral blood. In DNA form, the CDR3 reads TGTGCCAGTAGTATATCTACCCGTTCCTACGAGCAGTACTTC. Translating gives CASSISTRSYEQYF.